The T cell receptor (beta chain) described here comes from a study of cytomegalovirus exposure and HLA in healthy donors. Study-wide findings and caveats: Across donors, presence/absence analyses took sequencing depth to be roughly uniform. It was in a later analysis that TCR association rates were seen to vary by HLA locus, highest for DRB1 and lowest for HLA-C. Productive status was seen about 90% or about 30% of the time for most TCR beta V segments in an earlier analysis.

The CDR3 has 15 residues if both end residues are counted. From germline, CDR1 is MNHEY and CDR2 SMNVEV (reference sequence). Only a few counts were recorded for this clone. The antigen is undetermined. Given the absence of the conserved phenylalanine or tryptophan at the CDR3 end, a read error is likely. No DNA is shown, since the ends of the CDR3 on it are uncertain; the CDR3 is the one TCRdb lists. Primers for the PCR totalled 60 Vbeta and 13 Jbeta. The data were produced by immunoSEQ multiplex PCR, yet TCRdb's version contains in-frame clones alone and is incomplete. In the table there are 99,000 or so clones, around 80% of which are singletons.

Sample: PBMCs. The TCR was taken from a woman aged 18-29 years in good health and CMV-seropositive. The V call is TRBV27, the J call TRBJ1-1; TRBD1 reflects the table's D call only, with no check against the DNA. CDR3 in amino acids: CASRTMGANLAEALV.